The T cell receptor (beta chain) under discussion was sequenced for a study of T cells after yellow fever vaccination. Study-wide results and limits: After the booster, 96% of CD4 and about nine tenths of CD8 primary-response clones were re-detected. Abundant clonotypes from the bulk population could have been carried over as contaminants into FACS-sorted repertoires.

This clonotype turned up a few times. Its antigen is undetermined. The study made its TCR cDNA through 5'RACE template switching. That step introduced a universal primer site along with UMIs. TCRdb analysed the 5' RACE reads with MiXCR anew, one entry per CDR3 protein. The sample shows about 120,000 distinct CDR3 sequences, under 9% of them seen only once. This specimen was CD8+ T cells sorted from PBMCs, taken on the day of the yellow fever booster vaccination. The source of this sequence is a man between 18 and 29 years old who received the YFV17D yellow fever vaccine.

The CDR3 spells CASSFPPPDTQYF. In nucleotides, the CDR3 is TGTGCCAGCAGTTTCCCTCCACCAGATACGCAGTATTTT. This chain uses TRBV28 with TRBJ2-3; no firm D call. Germline CDR1 is MDHEN and CDR2 is SYDVKM. Trimming took off 3 bases at V and 4 bases at J, with 8 bases between the two ends. This CDR3 has 13 residues.